This entry features one T cell receptor beta chain sequence. Sequencing was performed with immunoSEQ multiplex PCR; in TCRdb, only in-frame clones are kept and a portion is missing. Of about 220,000 clones listed, 70% to 90% are singletons. The data originate from a study of blood T cell repertoires in COVID-19. Study as a whole: Italy, Spain and the United States were the sources of the convalescent and acute COVID-19 samples. The analysed material was cDNA or gDNA that came from T cells, B-cell-depleted T cells, or PBMCs.

The sequence came from a human donor in a cohort sampled during active COVID-19. What was sequenced was peripheral blood.

The CDR3 is CASRAGGFTDTQYF. DNA of the CDR3: TGTGCCAGTCGAGCGGGGGGGTTCACAGATACGCAGTATTTT. The V gene is TRBV4-2, the J gene TRBJ2-3, with 10 bases fitting TRBD2. Germline values: CDR1 LGHNA, CDR2 YNFKEQ. This CDR3 region has 14 residues. The V gene end was trimmed by 9 bases and the J gene end by 2 bases; junction bases not matched to a gene: 5.